In this sample, the clone carrying this T cell receptor beta chain turned up a few times. Its antigen is still unknown. Time point specified: healthy volunteer bleed at 6 weeks. Extraction of total RNA was performed on unfractionated whole blood. Individual cDNA molecules in this library carried unique molecular identifiers. Original processing notes: Across samples, TCR counts had a median of roughly 91,000 and ranged from roughly 23,224 to 700,000. TCRdb reprocessed the RACE reads with MiXCR, giving one entry per CDR3 protein. TCRdb assigned the V and J calls; the authors' analysis was not used. In the table there are roughly 80,000 distinct CDR3 sequences, 8.5% to 10% of which are singletons. The sample is drawn from a study of human T cells and chemical hapten exposure. Study-level findings and limits: DPC sensitization did not alter TCRs above 1 in 1000 frequency.

The CDR3 has 16 residues. Germline V gene lookup returns CDR1 SGHRS and CDR2 YFSETQ. V lost 1 base to trimming and J lost 0 bases; unmatched junction nucleotides: 4. Sequencing was done on a sample of whole blood. The rearrangement links TRBV5-1 to TRBJ2-5; TRBD2 aligns across 9 bases. This TCR came from a female donor in good health. Some clones in this sample may be carry-over from other donors' samples. CDR3 sequence reads: CASSLSASGDQETQYF. For the CDR3, the DNA is TGCGCCAGCAGCTTGTCGGCTAGCGGGGACCAAGAGACCCAGTACTTC.